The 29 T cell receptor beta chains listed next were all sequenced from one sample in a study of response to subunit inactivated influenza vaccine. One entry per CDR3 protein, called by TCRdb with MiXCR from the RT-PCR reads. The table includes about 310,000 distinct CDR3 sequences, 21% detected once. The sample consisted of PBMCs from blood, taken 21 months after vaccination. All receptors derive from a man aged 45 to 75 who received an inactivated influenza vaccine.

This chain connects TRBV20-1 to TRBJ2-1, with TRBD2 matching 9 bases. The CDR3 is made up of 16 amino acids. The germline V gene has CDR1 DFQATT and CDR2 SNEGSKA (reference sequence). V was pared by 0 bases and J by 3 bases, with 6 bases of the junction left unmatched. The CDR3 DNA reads TGCAGTGCTAGAGATGGAGCGGGAGGCCGCTACAATGAGCAGTTCTTC. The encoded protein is CSARDGAGGRYNEQFF.

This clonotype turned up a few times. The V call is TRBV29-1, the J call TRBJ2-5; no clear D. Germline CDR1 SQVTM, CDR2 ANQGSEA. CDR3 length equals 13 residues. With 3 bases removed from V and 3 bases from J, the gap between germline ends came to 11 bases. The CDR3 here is CSVDGWAEETQYF. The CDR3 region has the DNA TGCAGCGTTGATGGATGGGCGGAAGAGACCCAGTACTTC. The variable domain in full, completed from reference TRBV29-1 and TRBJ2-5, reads SAVISQKPSRDICQRGTSLTIQCQVDSQVTMMFWYRQQPGQSLTLIATANQGSEATYESGFVIDKFPISRPNLTFSTLTVSNMSPEDSSIYLCSVDGWAEETQYFGPGTRLLVL.

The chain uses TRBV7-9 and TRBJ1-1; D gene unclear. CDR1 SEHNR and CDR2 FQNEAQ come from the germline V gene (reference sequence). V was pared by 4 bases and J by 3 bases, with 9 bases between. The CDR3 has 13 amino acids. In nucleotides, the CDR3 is TGTGCCAGCAGCTATGGGAGAGACACTGAAGCTTTCTTT. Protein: CASSYGRDTEAFF. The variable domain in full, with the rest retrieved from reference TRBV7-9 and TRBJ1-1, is DTGVSQNPRHKITKRGQNVTFRCDPISEHNRLYWYRQTLGQGPEFLTYFQNEAQLEKSRLLSDRFSAERPKGSFSTLEIQRTEQGDSAMYLCASSYGRDTEAFFGQGTRLTVV.

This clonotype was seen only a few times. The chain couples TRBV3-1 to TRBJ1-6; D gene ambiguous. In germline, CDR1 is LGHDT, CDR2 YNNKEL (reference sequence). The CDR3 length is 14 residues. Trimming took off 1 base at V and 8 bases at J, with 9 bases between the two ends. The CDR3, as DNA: TGTGCCAGCAGCCAAGGGACGGGCTATTCACCCCTCCACTTT. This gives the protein CASSQGTGYSPLHF.

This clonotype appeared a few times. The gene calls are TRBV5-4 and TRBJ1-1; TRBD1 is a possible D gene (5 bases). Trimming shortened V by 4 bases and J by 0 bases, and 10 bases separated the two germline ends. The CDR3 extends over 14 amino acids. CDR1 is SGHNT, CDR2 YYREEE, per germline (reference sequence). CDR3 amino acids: CASSRGPMNTEAFF. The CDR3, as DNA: TGTGCCAGCAGCCGGGGACCGATGAACACTGAAGCTTTCTTT.

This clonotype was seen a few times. In DNA, the CDR3 is TGTGCCAGCAGTGACCCCGGGACAGGGGGTTACTATGGCTACACCTTC. The encoded protein is CASSDPGTGGYYGYTF. V is TRBV28 and J is TRBJ1-2; TRBD1 matches 11 bases. Germline CDR1 reads MDHEN; CDR2 reads SYDVKM. Trimming took 5 bases from V and 3 from J; bases not matched to a gene: 8. The CDR3 has 16 amino acids.

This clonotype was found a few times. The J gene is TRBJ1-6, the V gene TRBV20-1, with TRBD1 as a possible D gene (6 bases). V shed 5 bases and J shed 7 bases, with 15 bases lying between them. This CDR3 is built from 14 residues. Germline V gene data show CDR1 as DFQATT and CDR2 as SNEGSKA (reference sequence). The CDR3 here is CSALLTGQNSPLHF. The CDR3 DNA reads TGCAGTGCTTTACTAACAGGGCAGAATTCACCCCTCCACTTT.

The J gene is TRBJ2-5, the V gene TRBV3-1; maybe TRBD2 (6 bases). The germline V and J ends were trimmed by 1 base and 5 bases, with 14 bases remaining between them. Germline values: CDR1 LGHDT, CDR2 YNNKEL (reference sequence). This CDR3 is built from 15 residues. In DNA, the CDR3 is TGTGCCAGCAGCCAAGCGGGGGACCGCCACGAGACCCAGTACTTC. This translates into CASSQAGDRHETQYF.

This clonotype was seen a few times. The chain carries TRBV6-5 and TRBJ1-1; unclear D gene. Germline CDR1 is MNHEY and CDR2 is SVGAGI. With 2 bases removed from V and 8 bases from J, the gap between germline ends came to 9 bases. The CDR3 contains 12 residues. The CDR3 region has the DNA TGTGCCAGCAGTTACACCGGCCAGGAAGCTTTCTTT. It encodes CASSYTGQEAFF.

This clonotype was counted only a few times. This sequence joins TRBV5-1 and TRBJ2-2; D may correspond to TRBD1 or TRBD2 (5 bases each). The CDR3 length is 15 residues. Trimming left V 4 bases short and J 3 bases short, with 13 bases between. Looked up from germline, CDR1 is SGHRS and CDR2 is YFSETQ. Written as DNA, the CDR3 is TGCGCCAGCAGCCGGGACGGCCCCGACACCGGGGAGCTGTTTTTT. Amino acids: CASSRDGPDTGELFF.

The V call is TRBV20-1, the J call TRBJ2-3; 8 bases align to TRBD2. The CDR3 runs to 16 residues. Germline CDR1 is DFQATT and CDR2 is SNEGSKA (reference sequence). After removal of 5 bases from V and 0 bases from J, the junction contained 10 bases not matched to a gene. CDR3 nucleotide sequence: TGCAGTGCTGGCCCCGGGGGGGCGGGAAGCACAGATACGCAGTATTTT. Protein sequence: CSAGPGGAGSTDTQYF.

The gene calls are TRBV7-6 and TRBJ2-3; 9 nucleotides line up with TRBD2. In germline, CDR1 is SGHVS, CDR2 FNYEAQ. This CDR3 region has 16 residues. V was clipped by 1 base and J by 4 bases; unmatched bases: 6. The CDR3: CASSLGPSGKADTQYF. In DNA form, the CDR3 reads TGTGCCAGCAGCTTAGGACCTAGCGGGAAGGCAGATACGCAGTATTTT.

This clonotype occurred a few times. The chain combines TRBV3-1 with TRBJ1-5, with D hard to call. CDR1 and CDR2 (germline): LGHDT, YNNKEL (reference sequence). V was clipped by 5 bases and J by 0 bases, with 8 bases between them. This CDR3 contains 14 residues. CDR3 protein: CASSRQVSNQPQHF. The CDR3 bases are TGTGCCAGCAGCAGACAAGTTAGCAATCAGCCCCAGCATTTT.

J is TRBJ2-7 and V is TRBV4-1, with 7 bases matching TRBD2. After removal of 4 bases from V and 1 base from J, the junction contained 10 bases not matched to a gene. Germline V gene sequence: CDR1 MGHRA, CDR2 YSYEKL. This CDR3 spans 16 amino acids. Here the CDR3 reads CASSLLWGGRSYEQYF. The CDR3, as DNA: TGCGCCAGCAGCCTCTTATGGGGGGGACGTTCCTACGAGCAGTACTTC.

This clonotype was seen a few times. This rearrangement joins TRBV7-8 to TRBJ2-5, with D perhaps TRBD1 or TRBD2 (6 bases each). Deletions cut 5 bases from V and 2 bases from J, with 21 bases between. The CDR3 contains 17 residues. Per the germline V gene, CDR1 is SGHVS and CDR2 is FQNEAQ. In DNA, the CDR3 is TGTGCCAGCAGCCTAGAACGGGGTTGGGGGGCTCAAGAGACCCAGTACTTC. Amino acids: CASSLERGWGAQETQYF.

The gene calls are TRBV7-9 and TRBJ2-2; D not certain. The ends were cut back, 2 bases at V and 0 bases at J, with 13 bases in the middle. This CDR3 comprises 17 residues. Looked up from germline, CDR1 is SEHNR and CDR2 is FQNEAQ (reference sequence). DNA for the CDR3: TGTGCCAGCAGCTTAACCTCTTCTGGGTCGAACACCGGGGAGCTGTTTTTT. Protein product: CASSLTSSGSNTGELFF.

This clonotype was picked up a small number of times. The CDR3 loop is CSAQPGLARTYEQYF. The DNA for the CDR3 is TGCAGTGCCCAACCCGGACTAGCGAGGACCTACGAGCAGTACTTC. This chain links TRBV20-1 with TRBJ2-7, with 9 bases identical to TRBD2. This CDR3 is built from 15 residues. Germline V gene lookup returns CDR1 DFQATT and CDR2 SNEGSKA (reference sequence). The ends lost 6 bases at V and 2 bases at J; junction bases unmatched: 11.

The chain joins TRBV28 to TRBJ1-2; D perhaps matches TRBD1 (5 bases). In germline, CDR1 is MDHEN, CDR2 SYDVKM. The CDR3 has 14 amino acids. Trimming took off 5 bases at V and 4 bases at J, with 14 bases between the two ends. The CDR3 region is CASSPPGASYGYTF. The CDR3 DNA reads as TGTGCCAGCAGTCCCCCCGGGGCTTCCTATGGCTACACCTTC.

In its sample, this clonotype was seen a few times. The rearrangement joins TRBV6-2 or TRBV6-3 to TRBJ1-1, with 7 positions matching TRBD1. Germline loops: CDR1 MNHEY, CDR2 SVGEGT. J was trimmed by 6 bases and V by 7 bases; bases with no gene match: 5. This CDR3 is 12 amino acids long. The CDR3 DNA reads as TGTGCCAGCACCACCCAGGGGGCTGAAGCTTTCTTT. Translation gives CASTTQGAEAFF.

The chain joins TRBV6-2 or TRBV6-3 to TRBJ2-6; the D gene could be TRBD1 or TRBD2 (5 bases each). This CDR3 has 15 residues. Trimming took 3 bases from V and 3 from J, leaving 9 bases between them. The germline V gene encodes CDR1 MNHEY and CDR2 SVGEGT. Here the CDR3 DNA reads TGTGCCAGCAGTTATTGGGGGTTTGGGGCCAACGTCCTGACTTTC. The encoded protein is CASSYWGFGANVLTF.

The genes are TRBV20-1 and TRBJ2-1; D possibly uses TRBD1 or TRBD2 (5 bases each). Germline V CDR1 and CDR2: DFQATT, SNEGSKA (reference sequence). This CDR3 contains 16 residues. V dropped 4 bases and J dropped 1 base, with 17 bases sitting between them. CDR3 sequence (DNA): TGCAGTGCTAAGGGCCTGGGGCTAGCTTCCTACAATGAGCAGTTCTTC. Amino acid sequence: CSAKGLGLASYNEQFF.

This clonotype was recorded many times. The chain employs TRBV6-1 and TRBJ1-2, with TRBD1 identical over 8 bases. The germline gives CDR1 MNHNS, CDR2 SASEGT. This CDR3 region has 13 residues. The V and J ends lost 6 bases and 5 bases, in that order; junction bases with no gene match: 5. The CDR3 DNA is TGTGCCAGCAGAGCCGGGACAGGATATGGCTACACCTTC. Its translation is CASRAGTGYGYTF.

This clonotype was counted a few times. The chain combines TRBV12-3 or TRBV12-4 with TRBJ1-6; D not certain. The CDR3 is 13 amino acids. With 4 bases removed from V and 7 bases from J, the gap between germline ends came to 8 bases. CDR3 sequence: CASSSSVNSPLHF. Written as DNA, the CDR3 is TGTGCCAGCAGTTCGTCGGTCAATTCACCCCTCCACTTT.

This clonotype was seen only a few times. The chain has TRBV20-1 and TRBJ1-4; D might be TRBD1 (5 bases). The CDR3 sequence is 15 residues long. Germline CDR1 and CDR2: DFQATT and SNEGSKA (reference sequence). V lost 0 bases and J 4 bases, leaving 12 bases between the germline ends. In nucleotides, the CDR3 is TGCAGTGCTAGAGACTTACAGGCGGATAATGAAAAACTGTTTTTT. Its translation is CSARDLQADNEKLFF.

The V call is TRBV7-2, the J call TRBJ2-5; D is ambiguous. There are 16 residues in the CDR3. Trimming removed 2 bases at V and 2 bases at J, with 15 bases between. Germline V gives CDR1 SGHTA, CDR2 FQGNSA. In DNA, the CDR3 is TGTGCCAGCAGCTTAAACCCCGGACCGTATCAAGAGACCCAGTACTTC. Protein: CASSLNPGPYQETQYF.

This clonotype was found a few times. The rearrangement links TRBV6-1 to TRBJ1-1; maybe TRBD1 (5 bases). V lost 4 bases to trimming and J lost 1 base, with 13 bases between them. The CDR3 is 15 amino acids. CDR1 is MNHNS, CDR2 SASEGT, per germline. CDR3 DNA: TGTGCCAGCAGTGCCCCCGGGACCCGGAACACTGAAGCTTTCTTT. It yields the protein CASSAPGTRNTEAFF.

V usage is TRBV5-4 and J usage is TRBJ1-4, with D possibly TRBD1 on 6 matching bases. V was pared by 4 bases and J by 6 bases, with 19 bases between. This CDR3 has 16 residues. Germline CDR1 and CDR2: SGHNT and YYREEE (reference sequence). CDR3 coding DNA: TGTGCCAGCAGCCCTAACACAGGGTTCGCTTATGAAAAACTGTTTTTT. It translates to CASSPNTGFAYEKLFF.

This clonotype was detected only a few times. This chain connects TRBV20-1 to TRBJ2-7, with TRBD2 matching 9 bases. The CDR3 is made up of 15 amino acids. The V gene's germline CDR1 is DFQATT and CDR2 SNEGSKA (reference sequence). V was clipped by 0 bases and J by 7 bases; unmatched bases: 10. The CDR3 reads CSARDPAGGAREQYF. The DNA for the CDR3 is TGCAGTGCTAGAGATCCGGCGGGAGGGGCTCGGGAGCAGTACTTC.

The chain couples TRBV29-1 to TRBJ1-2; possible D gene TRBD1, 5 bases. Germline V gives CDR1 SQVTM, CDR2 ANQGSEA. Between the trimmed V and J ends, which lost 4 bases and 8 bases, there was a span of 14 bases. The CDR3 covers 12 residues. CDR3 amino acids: CSVAGSGGGYTF. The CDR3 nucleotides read TGCAGCGTTGCAGGGTCTGGGGGGGGCTACACCTTC.